These T cell receptor beta chains were read from a single sample in a study of neurological immune-mediated disorders. Using its own MiXCR run on the 5' RACE reads, TCRdb lists one record per CDR3 protein. This sample has 65,000 to 90,000 distinct CDR3 sequences; 5% to 6% occur once, and the top ten carry 2% to 2.5%. The material sequenced was PBMCs. The receptors derive from a woman aged 25 to 45 with multiple sclerosis. The CDR3 runs from the conserved cysteine through the conserved F or W. Fields, in order: clone size, V gene, J gene, CDR3 protein. Size is stated for part of the rows, as once, few or many counts, or as a class when the clone is expanded.

clone size: few
V gene: TRBV20-1
J gene: TRBJ1-2
CDR3 protein: CSARARTGAGYTF

clone size: many
V gene: TRBV5-1
J gene: TRBJ1-1
CDR3 protein: CASSLQQGGTEAFF

clone size: many
V gene: TRBV2
J gene: TRBJ1-4
CDR3 protein: CASRRENEKLFF

clone size: many
V gene: TRBV4-1
J gene: TRBJ2-1
CDR3 protein: CASSPLSGSSYNEQFF

clone size: many
V gene: TRBV10-2
J gene: TRBJ1-2
CDR3 protein: CASSEGSNYGYTF

clone size: few
V gene: TRBV12-3/TRBV12-4
J gene: TRBJ2-3
CDR3 protein: CASSFRSTDTQYF

clone size: many
V gene: TRBV7-9
J gene: TRBJ2-7
CDR3 protein: CASSRQERTYEQYF

clone size: many
V gene: TRBV14
J gene: TRBJ2-1
CDR3 protein: CASSGLAISSYNEQFF

clone size: many
V gene: TRBV4-1
J gene: TRBJ2-7
CDR3 protein: CASSLASGSDEQYF

clone size: -
V gene: TRBV20-1
J gene: TRBJ1-2
CDR3 protein: CSDKNTKSYGYTF

clone size: few
V gene: TRBV27
J gene: TRBJ2-4
CDR3 protein: CASSLTSGSGNIQYF

clone size: many
V gene: TRBV12-3/TRBV12-4
J gene: TRBJ1-6
CDR3 protein: CASGGQGNNSPLHF

clone size: many
V gene: TRBV9
J gene: TRBJ1-2
CDR3 protein: CASSVVVGQLFYGYTF

clone size: many
V gene: TRBV12-3/TRBV12-4
J gene: TRBJ1-6
CDR3 protein: CASSPPRGPLHF

clone size: -
V gene: TRBV12-3/TRBV12-4
J gene: TRBJ2-7
CDR3 protein: CASQPGTDYEQYF

clone size: -
V gene: TRBV5-1
J gene: TRBJ1-1
CDR3 protein: CASTRTIGNTEAFF

clone size: many
V gene: TRBV20-1
J gene: TRBJ2-5
CDR3 protein: CSARSGGGARETQYF

clone size: many
V gene: TRBV6-5
J gene: TRBJ1-1
CDR3 protein: CASSYSGGNTEAFF

clone size: many
V gene: TRBV5-1
J gene: TRBJ2-6
CDR3 protein: CASSSGTGSSGANVLTF

clone size: many
V gene: TRBV5-1
J gene: TRBJ2-6
CDR3 protein: CASFETSGANVLTF

clone size: many
V gene: TRBV18
J gene: TRBJ2-1
CDR3 protein: CASSPPGQGMGNEQFF

clone size: many
V gene: TRBV10-3
J gene: TRBJ1-1
CDR3 protein: CAIRQGGTEAFF

clone size: many
V gene: TRBV6-5
J gene: TRBJ2-7
CDR3 protein: CASSYGDPRAYYEQYF

clone size: many
V gene: TRBV20-1
J gene: TRBJ2-1
CDR3 protein: CSAREASGAYNEQFF

clone size: many
V gene: TRBV20-1
J gene: TRBJ2-3
CDR3 protein: CSAASRTDTQYF

clone size: many
V gene: TRBV12-3/TRBV12-4
J gene: TRBJ2-1
CDR3 protein: CASSSRETGQFF

clone size: few
V gene: TRBV7-2
J gene: TRBJ1-1
CDR3 protein: CASINQGQNLPF

clone size: few
V gene: TRBV7-2
J gene: TRBJ2-5
CDR3 protein: CASSFGMTRETQYF

clone size: -
V gene: TRBV25-1
J gene: TRBJ1-3
CDR3 protein: CASRTTGTTGHLSGNTIYF

clone size: many
V gene: TRBV6-5
J gene: TRBJ1-6
CDR3 protein: CASSAGTAGNNSPLHF

clone size: many
V gene: TRBV3-1
J gene: TRBJ2-4
CDR3 protein: CDSSKGVGIQYF

clone size: many
V gene: TRBV5-1
J gene: TRBJ2-5
CDR3 protein: CASSLPIQGRGETQYF

clone size: many
V gene: TRBV20-1
J gene: TRBJ2-2
CDR3 protein: CSAQGWQNTGELFF